The rows below give T cell receptor beta chains drawn from one sample of a study of shared clonotypes between healthy human individuals. Assay: immunoSEQ multiplex PCR; the TCRdb copy retains only in-frame clones and omits some. The table lists 550,000 to 700,000 clones, around three quarters of them singletons, with around 2% in the top ten. The sample was memory CD4+ T cells sorted from blood. These receptors were taken from a woman younger than 45 in good health. Both conserved end residues are part of each CDR3. D genes are given only for firm matches. A row's size may be missing; if present it is once, few, many or a size class.

V: TRBV5-4
D: -
J: TRBJ2-1
size: -
CDR3: CASSARGEQFF
DNA: TGTGCCAGCAGCGCAAGGGGTGAGCAGTTCTTC

V: TRBV5-1
D: -
J: TRBJ2-1
size: -
CDR3: CASTPGSYNEQFF
DNA: TGCGCCAGCACCCCGGGGTCCTACAATGAGCAGTTCTTC

V: TRBV28
D: TRBD2
J: TRBJ2-5
size: once
CDR3: CASRPEGRAETQYF
DNA: TGTGCCAGCAGACCGGAGGGGAGGGCTGAGACCCAGTACTTC

V: TRBV27
D: TRBD2
J: TRBJ2-3
size: once
CDR3: CASSPLAGGRDTQYF
DNA: TGTGCCAGCAGCCCACTAGCGGGAGGGCGTGATACGCAGTATTTT

V: TRBV28
D: -
J: TRBJ1-5
size: many
CDR3: CASRNSGADNQPQHF
DNA: TGTGCCAGCAGAAACTCAGGCGCCGACAATCAGCCCCAGCATTTT

V: TRBV2
D: -
J: TRBJ1-1
size: few
CDR3: CASSRRHLNTEAFF
DNA: TGTGCCAGCAGCCGGAGGCACCTGAACACTGAAGCTTTCTTT

V: TRBV19
D: -
J: TRBJ1-5
size: -
CDR3: CASRDWGVGNQPQHF
DNA: TGTGCCAGTAGGGACTGGGGGGTTGGCAATCAGCCCCAGCATTTT

V: TRBV5-1
D: TRBD1
J: TRBJ1-2
size: -
CDR3: CASSHDREDGYTF
DNA: TGCGCCAGCAGCCATGACAGGGAGGATGGCTACACCTTC

V: TRBV2
D: -
J: TRBJ2-7
size: -
CDR3: CASSGPLGGSSYEQYF
DNA: TGTGCCAGCAGTGGCCCCCTAGGCGGTAGCTCCTACGAGCAGTACTTC

V: TRBV5-8
D: -
J: TRBJ1-2
size: once
CDR3: CASSLVIGGTF
DNA: TGTGCCAGCAGCTTGGTTATCGGGGGGACCTTC

V: TRBV6-1
D: TRBD2
J: TRBJ2-5
size: -
CDR3: CASSLSGSGETQYF
DNA: TGTGCCAGCAGCCTCAGCGGGAGCGGGGAGACCCAGTACTTC

V: TRBV4-1
D: -
J: TRBJ2-5
size: -
CDR3: CASSQVRGRGETQYF
DNA: TGCGCCAGCAGCCAAGTTCGGGGGCGGGGGGAGACCCAGTACTTC

V: TRBV19
D: -
J: TRBJ1-5
size: few
CDR3: CASRRTDNQPQHF
DNA: TGTGCCAGTAGAAGGACGGACAATCAGCCCCAGCATTTT

V: TRBV2
D: -
J: TRBJ2-3
size: -
CDR3: CASKLDRWNLGVKDTQYF
DNA: TGTGCCAGCAAGCTTGACAGGTGGAATCTTGGTGTTAAGGATACGCAGTATTTT

V: TRBV28
D: -
J: TRBJ1-5
size: -
CDR3: CASEGYNNQPQHF
DNA: TGTGCCAGTGAGGGGTATAACAATCAGCCCCAGCATTTT

V: TRBV5-1
D: -
J: TRBJ2-1
size: -
CDR3: CASSLASSYNEQFF
DNA: TGCGCCAGCAGCTTGGCGAGCTCCTACAATGAGCAGTTCTTC

V: TRBV27
D: TRBD2
J: TRBJ2-1
size: few
CDR3: CASSLGFSGTKPRGQFF
DNA: TGTGCCAGCAGTCTCGGCTTTAGCGGGACTAAACCCCGGGGTCAGTTCTTC

V: TRBV9
D: TRBD1
J: TRBJ1-1
size: -
CDR3: CASSVVIAGTANTEAFF
DNA: TGTGCCAGCAGCGTAGTGATCGCCGGGACAGCGAACACTGAAGCTTTCTTT

V: TRBV5-1
D: TRBD1
J: TRBJ2-1
size: -
CDR3: CASSLFQGDNEQFF
DNA: TGCGCCAGCAGCTTGTTCCAGGGGGACAATGAGCAGTTCTTC

V: TRBV25-1
D: -
J: TRBJ1-6
size: -
CDR3: CASSEWTEGSPLHF
DNA: TGTGCCAGCAGTGAATGGACTGAGGGTTCACCCCTCCACTTT

V: TRBV18
D: -
J: TRBJ1-1
size: -
CDR3: CASSPERSRDTEAFF
DNA: TGTGCCAGCTCACCAGAAAGGAGCAGGGACACTGAAGCTTTCTTT

V: TRBV28
D: -
J: TRBJ2-3
size: -
CDR3: CASSPRRGQDTQYF
DNA: TGTGCCAGCAGCCCCAGGAGGGGGCAAGATACGCAGTATTTT